The 9 T cell receptor beta chains below all came from one sample that was sequenced in a study of blood T cell repertoires in COVID-19. TCRdb's table, derived via immunoSEQ multiplex PCR, lists solely in-frame clones and lacks some. The sample consists of fewer than 250,000 clones, 92% of them appearing once. Sequenced material: peripheral blood. The source is a man aged 30-40 years with acute or convalescent COVID-19.

The V call is TRBV20-1, the J call TRBJ2-7; TRBD1 agrees at 8 bases. Per germline, CDR1 DFQATT and CDR2 SNEGSKA (reference sequence). CDR3 length: 13 residues. V trimming: 3 bases; J trimming: 3 bases; junction bases outside the gene matches: 4. The CDR3 is CSASGQGLYEQYF. In DNA, the CDR3 is TGCAGTGCTAGTGGACAGGGTCTCTACGAGCAGTACTTC.

The V call is TRBV5-4, the J call TRBJ2-1; maybe TRBD2 (5 bases). V lost 0 bases to trimming and J lost 4 bases, with 11 bases between them. In germline, CDR1 is SGHNT, CDR2 YYREEE (reference sequence). CDR3 length equals 15 residues. CDR3 sequence: CASSLEGQRYNEQFF. As DNA, the CDR3 is TGTGCCAGCAGCTTGGAGGGCCAGCGGTACAATGAGCAGTTCTTC. The whole variable domain, remainder taken from reference TRBV5-4 and TRBJ2-1, is ETGVTQSPTHLIKTRGQQVTLRCSSQSGHNTVSWYQQALGQGPQFIFQYYREEENGRGNFPPRFSGLQFPNYSSELNVNALELDDSALYLCASSLEGQRYNEQFFGPGTRLTVL.

The V gene is TRBV6-5, the J gene TRBJ1-2; 8 bases map to TRBD1. This CDR3 spans 14 amino acids. Trimming took 2 bases from V and 4 from J; bases not matched to a gene: 3. Germline V lookup: CDR1 MNHEY, CDR2 SVGAGI. CDR3 nucleotides: TGTGCCAGCAGTTACCGGACAGGGACCTATGGCTACACCTTC. This translates into CASSYRTGTYGYTF.

The rearrangement links TRBV10-3 to TRBJ2-3; D not certain. This CDR3 contains 12 residues. The germline CDR1 and CDR2 sequences are ENHRY and SYGVKD. Trimming shortened V by 1 base and J by 5 bases, and 4 bases separated the two germline ends. The CDR3 sequence is CAISEFKDTQYF. CDR3 bases: TGTGCCATCAGTGAGTTTAAAGATACGCAGTATTTT.

The gene calls are TRBV9 and TRBJ2-3, with 8 bases fitting TRBD2. Unmatched junction bases numbered 6, after V lost 4 bases and J lost 2 bases. The CDR3 runs to 15 residues. Germline CDR1 is SGDLS and CDR2 is YYNGEE. CDR3 sequence reads: CASSPGGRITDTQYF. CDR3 nucleotide sequence: TGTGCCAGCAGCCCAGGCGGGAGGATCACAGATACGCAGTATTTT.

J is TRBJ1-2 and V is TRBV7-9; no clear D. The CDR3 is 14 amino acids. Germline CDR1 and CDR2: SEHNR and FQNEAQ (reference sequence). Trimming took 1 base from V and 4 from J, leaving 10 bases between them. In DNA form, the CDR3 reads TGTGCCAGCAGCTTAGTTACCGGGAGCTATGGCTACACCTTC. Translated: CASSLVTGSYGYTF. Combining the CDR3 with reference TRBV7-9 and TRBJ1-2 gives the whole variable domain DTGVSQNPRHKITKRGQNVTFRCDPISEHNRLYWYRQTLGQGPEFLTYFQNEAQLEKSRLLSDRFSAERPKGSFSTLEIQRTEQGDSAMYLCASSLVTGSYGYTFGSGTRLTVV.

The chain uses TRBV5-6 and TRBJ2-5; unclear D gene. Germline V gene data show CDR1 as SGHDT and CDR2 as YYEEEE. Trimming pared 0 bases from V and 4 bases from J, leaving 10 bases between. The CDR3 runs 14 residues. The CDR3 loop reads CASSLEPGGETQYF. For the CDR3, the DNA is TGTGCCAGCAGCTTGGAACCCGGCGGAGAGACCCAGTACTTC. The complete variable domain, with remaining parts taken from reference TRBV5-6 and TRBJ2-5, reads DAGVTQSPTHLIKTRGQQVTLRCSPKSGHDTVSWYQQALGQGPQFIFQYYEEEERQRGNFPDRFSGHQFPNYSSELNVNALLLGDSALYLCASSLEPGGETQYFGPGTRLLVL.

The chain couples TRBV20-1 to TRBJ1-1; no clear D gene. The CDR3 has 11 residues. V lost 1 base to trimming and J lost 11 bases, with 11 bases between them. Germline values: CDR1 DFQATT, CDR2 SNEGSKA (reference sequence). The CDR3 spells CSARAWGAAFF. DNA for the CDR3: TGCAGTGCTAGAGCATGGGGAGCCGCTTTCTTT.

This chain connects TRBV2 to TRBJ2-5; D unclear. The germline V gene has CDR1 SNHLY and CDR2 FYNNEI. The length of the CDR3 is 12 residues. V shed 6 bases and J shed 5 bases, with 10 bases lying between them. The CDR3 DNA is TGTGCCAGCAGCCGCCACAAGGAGACCCAGTACTTC. This sequence encodes CASSRHKETQYF.